This paragraph covers one T cell receptor beta chain sequence. This sample is part of a study of patients and donors after allogeneic stem cell transplantation. Trimming removed 2 bases from V and 9 bases from J; junction bases left unmatched: 4. The CDR3 runs to 14 residues. Germline loops: CDR1 SGHTA, CDR2 FQGNSA. TCRdb recomputed calls from the RT-PCR reads with MiXCR, one row per CDR3 protein. The sample has about a million distinct CDR3 sequences; around 17% are singletons. The sequence came from a human donor who was either an allogeneic HSCT recipient or a stem cell or donor lymphocyte infusion donor (not recorded which). It is not recorded whose cells these are; they may come from a transplant donor. J is TRBJ2-4 and V is TRBV7-2; 10 bases are shared with TRBD2. The specimen sequenced was blood, either unsorted or a sorted T cell fraction (not recorded which). The CDR3 nucleotides are TGTGCCAGCAGCTTACTCTCTAGCGGGAGCATTCAGTACTTC. It yields the protein CASSLLSSGSIQYF. Looking up the rest from reference TRBV7-2 and TRBJ2-4 gives the full variable domain: GAGVSQSPSNKVTEKGKDVELRCDPISGHTALYWYRQSLGQGLEFLIYFQGNSAPDKSGLPSDRFSAERTGGSVSTLTIQRTQQEDSAVYLCASSLLSSGSIQYFGAGTRLSVL.